The 23 T cell receptor beta chains in this list originate from one sample, sequenced in a study of cytomegalovirus exposure and HLA in healthy donors. Use of 60 Vbeta and 13 Jbeta primers characterized the PCR. Produced via immunoSEQ multiplex PCR; TCRdb's table is partial and in-frame only. The data contain tens of thousands of clones, about three quarters of them singletons. The sample consisted of PBMCs. Source of these receptors: a young man in good health and CMV-seronegative.

The V call is TRBV6-5, the J call TRBJ1-1; 7 bases are a match to TRBD1. Germline CDR1 and CDR2: MNHEY and SVGAGI. Trimming took 7 bases from V and 5 from J; bases not matched to a gene: 7. The CDR3 is 13 amino acids. CDR3 coding DNA: TGTGCCAGCACCAGACAGGGTGGGACTGAAGCTTTCTTT. Protein sequence: CASTRQGGTEAFF.

V usage is TRBV7-2 and J usage is TRBJ2-7; possible D gene TRBD1, 7 bases. CDR1 is SGHTA, CDR2 FQGNSA, per germline. V lost 1 base and J 6 bases, leaving 16 bases between the germline ends. The CDR3 sequence is 15 residues long. The CDR3 region has the DNA TGTGCCAGCAGCTTAGGAGTTGGGACAGCGGGCGAGCAGTACTTC. Amino acids: CASSLGVGTAGEQYF.

This clone was picked up a small number of times. This chain uses TRBV5-4 with TRBJ2-5, with TRBD2 matching 11 bases. Germline-derived CDR1 and CDR2 are SGHNT and YYREEE (reference sequence). CDR3 length equals 16 residues. The junction had 12 bases not matched to a gene; V was cut back by 10 bases and J by 1 base. As DNA, the CDR3 is TGTGCCTGGGCGGGCGGGACTAGCGGCTTCCAAGAGACCCAGTACTTC. Residues: CAWAGGTSGFQETQYF.

The V and J genes are TRBV5-8 and TRBJ1-6, with TRBD1 identical over 8 bases. The trim removed 4 bases at V and 5 bases at J, leaving 5 bases unmatched. Germline V gene data show CDR1 as SGHTS and CDR2 as YDEGEE. CDR3 length equals 15 residues. CDR3 DNA sequence: TGTGCCAGCAGCACCGGACAGGGTAATAATTCACCCCTCCACTTT. Translated, it gives CASSTGQGNNSPLHF.

The rearrangement links TRBV19 to TRBJ1-6, with D tentatively TRBD1 (5 bases). Germline V gives CDR1 LNHDA, CDR2 SQIVND (reference sequence). The CDR3 extends over 14 amino acids. Trimming removed 2 bases from V and 8 bases from J, with 10 bases in between. Here the CDR3 DNA reads TGTGCCAGTAGTATAAAGGGGCAGGATTCACCCCTCCACTTT. It is translated as CASSIKGQDSPLHF.

This clone was counted only a few times. V gene TRBV5-6 combines with J gene TRBJ2-5; a possible D gene is TRBD2 (6 bases). The V gene lost 0 bases and the J gene lost 2 bases, with 11 bases spanning the gap. The CDR3 runs 15 residues. Germline CDR1 and CDR2: SGHDT and YYEEEE. The CDR3: CASSLALGRQETQYF. The CDR3 region has the DNA TGTGCCAGCAGCTTGGCCCTCGGGAGACAAGAGACCCAGTACTTC.

The rearrangement links TRBV2 to TRBJ2-1; 11 nucleotides agree with TRBD2. The ends lost 7 bases at V and 5 bases at J; junction bases unmatched: 7. The V gene's germline CDR1 is SNHLY and CDR2 FYNNEI. The CDR3 consists of 15 residues. The CDR3 region is CASTTSGSPDNEQFF. The CDR3 nucleotides read TGTGCCAGCACTACTAGCGGGAGCCCTGACAATGAGCAGTTCTTC.

This chain uses TRBV4-3 with TRBJ2-3, with 9 bases that match TRBD1. This CDR3 spans 16 amino acids. The V gene's germline CDR1 is LGHNA and CDR2 YSLEER. J lost 2 bases, V lost 2 bases, and 5 bases had no gene match. CDR3 amino acids: CASSQTGTGYTDTQYF. CDR3 DNA sequence: TGCGCCAGCAGCCAAACCGGGACAGGGTACACAGATACGCAGTATTTT.

The chain employs TRBV29-1 and TRBJ2-3; 8 nucleotides agree with TRBD2. The CDR3 is 13 residues long. CDR1 SQVTM and CDR2 ANQGSEA come from the germline V gene. Trimming removed 6 bases from V and 2 bases from J; junction bases left unmatched: 4. The DNA for the CDR3 is TGCAGCGTGGAGCGGGAGAACACAGATACGCAGTATTTT. This sequence encodes CSVERENTDTQYF.

The rearrangement links TRBV28 to TRBJ1-3; D is unclear. The CDR3 is 14 residues long. Trimming took off 3 bases at V and 4 bases at J, with 10 bases between the two ends. Germline assignment: CDR1 MDHEN and CDR2 SYDVKM. The CDR3 here is CASSLEGGGNTIYF. The DNA of the CDR3 is TGTGCCAGCAGTTTGGAGGGAGGAGGAAACACCATATATTTT.

This clone was seen once. The gene calls are TRBV28 and TRBJ2-7, with a tentative D call TRBD2 (6 bases). Trimming took 7 bases from V and 1 from J, leaving 17 bases between them. CDR3 length: 15 residues. CDR1 and CDR2 (germline): MDHEN, SYDVKM. DNA of the CDR3: TGTGCCAGCACCTCCTCCGGGGGTACGTCCTACGAGCAGTACTTC. Its translation: CASTSSGGTSYEQYF.

The chain couples TRBV28 to TRBJ1-2; D unresolved. V was clipped by 5 bases and J by 6 bases, with 7 bases between them. The CDR3 extends over 11 amino acids. Germline CDR1 and CDR2: MDHEN and SYDVKM. DNA for the CDR3: TGTGCCAGCAGTACTCAGGATGGCTACACCTTC. Its translation: CASSTQDGYTF.

This chain joins TRBV19 and TRBJ1-2; D might be TRBD1 (6 bases). The germline CDR1 and CDR2 sequences are LNHDA and SQIVND (reference sequence). V lost 5 bases, J lost 0 bases, and 10 bases lay in between. This CDR3 is 14 amino acids long. The CDR3 coding sequence is TGTGCCAGTAGTCCGGGACACTCTAACTATGGCTACACCTTC. Amino acids: CASSPGHSNYGYTF.

The gene calls are TRBV10-3 and TRBJ2-1; 8 bases map to TRBD2. The CDR3 runs to 16 residues. The V and J ends lost 0 bases and 5 bases, in that order; junction bases with no gene match: 6. Germline-derived CDR1 and CDR2 are ENHRY and SYGVKD. The CDR3 nucleotides read TGTGCCATCAGTGAGTCGTTGCGGGAGGCTAACAATGAGCAGTTCTTC. Its translation is CAISESLREANNEQFF.

This clone has more than one count but fewer than ten. V usage is TRBV28 and J usage is TRBJ1-4; tentatively, D is TRBD1 (6 bases). CDR1 and CDR2 (germline): MDHEN, SYDVKM. The CDR3 loop spans 14 amino acids. The V gene lost 5 bases and the J gene lost 8 bases, with 15 bases spanning the gap. DNA for the CDR3: TGTGCCAGCAGTATCGGACAGAAACGGGAAAAACTGTTTTTT. Residues: CASSIGQKREKLFF.

This clone was seen a handful of times. This chain connects TRBV10-1 to TRBJ2-3; D is unclear. Germline CDR1 is WNHNN and CDR2 is SYGVQD (reference sequence). This CDR3 region has 11 residues. V shed 11 bases and J shed 9 bases, with 15 bases lying between them. The CDR3: CADELWRTQYF. In nucleotides, the CDR3 is TGCGCCGACGAGCTTTGGAGAACGCAGTATTTT.

The chain joins TRBV7-2 to TRBJ2-3, with D perhaps TRBD1 (5 bases). The V end lost 5 bases, the J end lost 8 bases, and 20 bases lay between the germline ends. Germline CDR1 is SGHTA and CDR2 is FQGNSA. The CDR3 covers 15 residues. CDR3 coding DNA: TGTGCCAGCAGCCCAGGTGTCCAGCCCCAGGGTACGCAGTATTTT. Amino acids: CASSPGVQPQGTQYF. The full variable domain, its missing parts supplied by reference TRBV7-2 and TRBJ2-3, is GAGVSQSPSNKVTEKGKDVELRCDPISGHTALYWYRQSLGQGLEFLIYFQGNSAPDKSGLPSDRFSAERTGGSVSTLTIQRTQQEDSAVYLCASSPGVQPQGTQYFGPGTRLTVL.

The rearrangement joins TRBV7-2 to TRBJ2-3, with TRBD2 identical over 15 bases. The ends lost 4 bases at V and 4 bases at J; junction bases unmatched: 9. CDR3 length equals 18 residues. From germline, CDR1 is SGHTA and CDR2 FQGNSA. The CDR3 spells CASSSMGLAGGRADTQYF. The CDR3 region has the DNA TGTGCCAGCAGCTCGATGGGACTAGCGGGAGGAAGGGCAGATACGCAGTATTTT.

This clone was picked up a small number of times. The chain uses TRBV6-5 and TRBJ2-1; D not certain. V was pared by 0 bases and J by 0 bases, with 9 bases between. In germline, CDR1 is MNHEY, CDR2 SVGAGI. The CDR3 contains 16 residues. The DNA for the CDR3 is TGTGCCAGCAGTTACTCGTGGGCCAGCTCCTACAATGAGCAGTTCTTC. It yields the protein CASSYSWASSYNEQFF.

The genes are TRBV6-5 and TRBJ2-5, with a tentative D call TRBD2 (5 bases). The CDR3 covers 12 residues. Deletions cut 0 bases from V and 9 bases from J, with 8 bases between. Germline CDR1 reads MNHEY; CDR2 reads SVGAGI. The CDR3 DNA follows: TGTGCCAGCAGTTACTCGATCGGGGCCCAGTACTTC. Its translation: CASSYSIGAQYF.

CDR3 DNA: TGTGCCAGCACCCGGACAGGAGATGCATATGGCTACACCTTC. It is translated as CASTRTGDAYGYTF. The chain employs TRBV11-2 and TRBJ1-2, with 7 bases fitting TRBD1. Germline V lookup: CDR1 SGHAT, CDR2 FQNNGV. V shed 7 bases and J 5 bases; nucleotides not matched to a gene: 10. The length of the CDR3 is 14 residues. Full variable domain (outside the CDR3, taken from reference TRBV11-2 and TRBJ1-2): EAGVAQSPRYKIIEKRQSVAFWCNPISGHATLYWYQQILGQGPKLLIQFQNNGVVDDSQLPKDRFSAERLKGVDSTLKIQPAKLEDSAVYLCASTRTGDAYGYTFGSGTRLTVV.

The V call is TRBV28, the J call TRBJ1-1, with TRBD1 matching 11 bases. V was clipped by 4 bases and J by 4 bases; unmatched bases: 5. This CDR3 has 15 residues. Per germline, CDR1 MDHEN and CDR2 SYDVKM. The CDR3, as DNA: TGTGCCAGCAGTTCCTCGGGGACAGGGGGCACTGAAGCTTTCTTT. It encodes CASSSSGTGGTEAFF.

The chain combines TRBV7-8 with TRBJ1-1; D might be TRBD1 (6 bases). Trimming took 5 bases from V and 5 from J, leaving 15 bases between them. Germline V gene sequence: CDR1 SGHVS, CDR2 FQNEAQ. The CDR3 consists of 14 residues. The CDR3 bases are TGTGCCAGCAGCGCCCCACAGGGATGGACTGAAGCTTTCTTT. This encodes CASSAPQGWTEAFF.